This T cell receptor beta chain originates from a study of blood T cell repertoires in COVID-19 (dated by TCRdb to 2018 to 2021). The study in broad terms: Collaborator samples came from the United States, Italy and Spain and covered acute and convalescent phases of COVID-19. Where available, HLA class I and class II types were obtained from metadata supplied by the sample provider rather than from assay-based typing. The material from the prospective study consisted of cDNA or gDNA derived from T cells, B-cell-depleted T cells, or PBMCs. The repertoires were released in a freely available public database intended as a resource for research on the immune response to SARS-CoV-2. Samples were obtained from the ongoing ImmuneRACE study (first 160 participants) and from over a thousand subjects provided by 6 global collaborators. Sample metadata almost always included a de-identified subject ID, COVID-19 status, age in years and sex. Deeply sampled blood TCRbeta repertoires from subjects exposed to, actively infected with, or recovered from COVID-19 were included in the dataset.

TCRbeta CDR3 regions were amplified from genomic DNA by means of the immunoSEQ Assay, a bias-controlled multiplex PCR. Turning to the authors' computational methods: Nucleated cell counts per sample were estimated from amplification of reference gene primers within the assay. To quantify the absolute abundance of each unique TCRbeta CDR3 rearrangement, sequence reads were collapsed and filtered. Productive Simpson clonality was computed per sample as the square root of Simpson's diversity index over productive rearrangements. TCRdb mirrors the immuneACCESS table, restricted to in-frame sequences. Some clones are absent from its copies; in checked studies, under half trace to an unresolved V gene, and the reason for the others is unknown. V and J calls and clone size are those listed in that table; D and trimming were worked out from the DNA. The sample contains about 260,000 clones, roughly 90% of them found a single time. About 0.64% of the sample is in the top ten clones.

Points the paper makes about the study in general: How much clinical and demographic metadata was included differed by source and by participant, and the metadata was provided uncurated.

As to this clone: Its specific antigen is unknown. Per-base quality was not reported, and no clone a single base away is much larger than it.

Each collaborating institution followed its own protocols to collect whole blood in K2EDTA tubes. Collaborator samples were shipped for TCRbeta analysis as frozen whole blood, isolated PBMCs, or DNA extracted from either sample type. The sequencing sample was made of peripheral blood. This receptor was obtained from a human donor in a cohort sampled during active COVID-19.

This receptor has the CDR3 CASSLTGFSTDTQYF. The bases are TGTGCCAGCAGCTTAACGGGGTTCAGCACAGATACGCAGTATTTT. In this chain, TRBV5-8 is recombined with TRBJ2-3; TRBD2 is perhaps the D gene, given 5 matching bases. The germline V gene yields SGHTS for CDR1 and YDEGEE for CDR2. There are 15 amino acids in the CDR3, from cysteine to phenylalanine inclusive. CDR3 DNA is the only sequence kept; it has 45 bases, read in frame from the first base. V is pared back by 2 bases and J by 0 bases, with 10 bases lying between the germline termini.